A selection of T cell receptor beta chains follows, all from one sample in a study of blood T cell repertoires in COVID-19. Produced via immunoSEQ multiplex PCR; TCRdb's table is partial and in-frame only. This table holds 220,000 or so clones, more than 75% found once. Sequencing input: PBMCs or T cells enriched from blood (not recorded which). All receptors derive from a woman aged 45-60 years who had recovered from COVID-19. Both conserved end residues are part of each CDR3. D genes are given only for firm matches. Clone size is given for some rows only: seen once, a few or many times, or a class if the clone is expanded.

j_call clone_size v_call d_call cdr3_nt cdr3_aa
TRBJ2-5 many TRBV3-1/TRBV3-2 - TGTGCCAGCAGCCGTGACAGGCAAGAGACCCAGTACTTC CASSRDRQETQYF
TRBJ2-1 - TRBV4-2 - TGTGCCAGCAGCCAAGATCGGTCAGGGGGGTACAATGAGCAGTTCTTC CASSQDRSGGYNEQFF
TRBJ1-1 - TRBV28 - TGTGCCAGCAGTTGGAGGGCCACTGAAGCTTTCTTT CASSWRATEAFF
TRBJ2-7 once TRBV19 - TGTGCCAGTAGTATGACCAGGGCTCGGGCAGACTACGAGCAGTACTTC CASSMTRARADYEQYF
TRBJ1-1 - TRBV6-5 - TGTGCCAGCAGTATCGTCAGGGCTGAAGCTTTCTTT CASSIVRAEAFF
TRBJ1-2 few TRBV5-1 TRBD1 TGCGCCAGCAGCGCCTGGGAGACAGGGGGCGCGGACTACACCTTC CASSAWETGGADYTF
TRBJ2-2 - TRBV27 TRBD2 TGTGCCAGCAGTTTACCCTCTACGGTGACTAGCGGGAGGGTCGGGGACACCGGGGAGCTGTTTTTT CASSLPSTVTSGRVGDTGELFF
TRBJ1-1 - TRBV11-3 - TGTGCCAGCAGCTTCAATCCGGGGAACACTGAAGCTTTCTTT CASSFNPGNTEAFF
TRBJ2-2 - TRBV4-3 TRBD1 TGCGCCAGCAGCCAAGCTCTACCGGGACAGGTCCTGGGCACCGGGGAGCTGTTTTTT CASSQALPGQVLGTGELFF
TRBJ2-5 - TRBV27 - TGTGCCAGCAGTCAAAGTCAGGGTTCAGAGACCCAGTACTTC CASSQSQGSETQYF
TRBJ1-4 - TRBV7-6 - TGTGCCAGCAGCTTAGGAGGGCCCTACAATGAAAAACTGTTTTTT CASSLGGPYNEKLFF
TRBJ1-1 - TRBV28 TRBD1 TGTGCCAGCAGTTCGACAGGGGAAGGAGACACTGAAGCTTTCTTT CASSSTGEGDTEAFF
TRBJ1-2 - TRBV30 - TGTGCCTGGAGTGTAAATCCGGGGGGGCACGGCTATGGCTACACCTTC CAWSVNPGGHGYGYTF
TRBJ1-4 - TRBV28 - TGTGCCAGCAGTTTTCAGCCCCCTAGGCACGAAAAACTGTTTTTT CASSFQPPRHEKLFF
TRBJ1-1 - TRBV30 - TGTGCCTGGACGCGACAGGCGAACACTGAAGCTTTCTTT CAWTRQANTEAFF
TRBJ2-2 - TRBV30 TRBD2 TGTGCCTGGAGTGCTCGACTAGCAGCGAACACCGGGGAGCTGTTTTTT CAWSARLAANTGELFF
TRBJ1-5 - TRBV18 TRBD1 TGTGCCAGCTCACCACCCGGGACAGGCAATCAGCCCCAGCATTTT CASSPPGTGNQPQHF
TRBJ2-5 - TRBV12-5 - TGTGCTAGTGGTTCAGGGGTAGAGACCCAGTACTTC CASGSGVETQYF
TRBJ2-5 - TRBV7-2 - TGTGCCAGCAGTCCGGACGCAGGGGAGACCCAGTACTTC CASSPDAGETQYF
TRBJ2-3 - TRBV4-1 - TGCGCCAGCAGCCACCCTACCACAGATACGCAGTATTTT CASSHPTTDTQYF
TRBJ2-1 few TRBV3-1/TRBV3-2 - TGTGCCAGCAGCCAAGATCGCGGTGACAATGAGCAGTTCTTC CASSQDRGDNEQFF
TRBJ2-2 once TRBV19 - TGTGCCAGTAGTATAGATCCATCCGGGGAGCTGTTTTTT CASSIDPSGELFF
TRBJ1-1 once TRBV7-2 - TGTGCCAGCAGCGTCCGGGAATTGAACACTGAAGCTTTCTTT CASSVRELNTEAFF
TRBJ2-2 few TRBV2 - TGTGCCAGCAGTAAACAGTCGTTCGCGAACACCGGGGAGCTGTTTTTT CASSKQSFANTGELFF
TRBJ2-7 - TRBV9 - TGTGCCAGCAGCTGGACCGGGATAGACTATGCCGAGCAGTACTTC CASSWTGIDYAEQYF
TRBJ2-4 once TRBV6-5 - TGTGCCAGCAGTTACCGCAGGGTACCTAAAAACATTCAGTACTTC CASSYRRVPKNIQYF
TRBJ1-1 - TRBV19 - TGTGCCAGTAGTATAGACACCACGGGGACTGAAGCTTTCTTT CASSIDTTGTEAFF
TRBJ2-2 - TRBV10-1 - TGCGCCAGCGGCCCTACCGGGTCCGGGGAGCTGTTTTTT CASGPTGSGELFF
TRBJ2-3 - TRBV24-1 - TGTGCCACCAGTGATCCAACAGGAACTAGCACAGATACGCAGTATTTT CATSDPTGTSTDTQYF
TRBJ1-2 - TRBV11-3 - TGTGCCAGCAGCTTAGTCCGGGTGTGGGGCGGCTACACCTTC CASSLVRVWGGYTF
TRBJ1-3 - TRBV30 - TGTGCCTGGAGATGGGGCCTCTCTGGAAACACCATATATTTT CAWRWGLSGNTIYF
TRBJ2-2 - TRBV7-2 TRBD2 TGTGCCAGCAGCTTTGGGTCACTAGCGGGCGGAGGGGAGCTGTTTTTT CASSFGSLAGGGELFF
TRBJ1-4 once TRBV25-1 TRBD1 TGTGCCAGCAGTGAATACGGGACAGCAACTAATGAAAAACTGTTTTTT CASSEYGTATNEKLFF
TRBJ1-2 - TRBV11-3 - TGTGCCAGCAGCTTAGCGAGAGGATCTCGTGGCTACACCTTC CASSLARGSRGYTF
TRBJ1-2 - TRBV7-9 - TGTGCCAGCAGCTTAGGAAGGGGCGCGCTTGGCTACACCTTC CASSLGRGALGYTF
TRBJ2-7 - TRBV4-1 - TGCGCCAGCAGCCAAGAAAAAACGCAGCGCTCGACCGACGAGCAGTACTTC CASSQEKTQRSTDEQYF
TRBJ1-3 - TRBV11-3 - TGTGCCAGCAGCTCAGCAGGCTCTGGAAACACCATATATTTT CASSSAGSGNTIYF
TRBJ1-2 - TRBV28 - TGTGCCAGCAGCATACAGCTTAACTATGGCTACACCTTC CASSIQLNYGYTF
TRBJ1-2 - TRBV5-4 - TGTGCCAGCAGCTTGTCAGGCAGGGACTATGGCTACACCTTC CASSLSGRDYGYTF
TRBJ1-5 - TRBV7-2 TRBD1 TGTGCCAGCAGCGAGAGGGACAGGGGTAGCAATCAGCCCCAGCATTTT CASSERDRGSNQPQHF
TRBJ1-2 - TRBV7-8 TRBD1 TGTGCCAGCAGCTCGTCCGGGACAGGGAGAGCAGGCTACACCTTC CASSSSGTGRAGYTF
TRBJ1-2 - TRBV19 - TGTGCCAGTCGACACTCTAACTATGGCTACACCTTC CASRHSNYGYTF
TRBJ2-7 - TRBV5-1 TRBD1 TGCGCCAGCAGCTGGGGCGGGACAGGAGGATACGAGCAGTACTTC CASSWGGTGGYEQYF
TRBJ2-7 - TRBV7-6 TRBD2 TGTGCCAGCAGCTTAGGGGGAGGGATTTACGAGCAGTACTTC CASSLGGGIYEQYF
TRBJ2-1 - TRBV5-1 - TGCGCCAGCAGCTTGGTACTGAGTAGGACTTACAATGAGCAGTTCTTC CASSLVLSRTYNEQFF
TRBJ2-3 - TRBV6-5 TRBD1 TGTGCCAGCAGTTCGGGACAGGGCAGGGCTTATACGCAGTATTTT CASSSGQGRAYTQYF
TRBJ1-2 - TRBV7-2 - TGTGCCAGCAGCTTGAACAGGTTTTATGGCTACACCTTC CASSLNRFYGYTF
TRBJ2-6 - TRBV3-1/TRBV3-2 TRBD2 TGTGCCAGCAGCCAGGACCTAGCGGGATTGTCGGGGGCCAACGTCCTGACTTTC CASSQDLAGLSGANVLTF
TRBJ2-5 - TRBV7-8 - TGTGCCAGCAGCCAGAGGGGGGGCGGAGAGACCCAGTACTTC CASSQRGGGETQYF
TRBJ2-5 - TRBV3-1/TRBV3-2 TRBD1 TGTGCCAGCAGCCAGACAGGGTTACAAGAGACCCAGTACTTC CASSQTGLQETQYF
TRBJ2-3 - TRBV30 - TGTGCCTGGAGCATACAGGGTCCAGATACGCAGTATTTT CAWSIQGPDTQYF